Below, 5 T cell receptor beta chains from the same sample are listed, as sequenced in a study of blood T cell repertoires in COVID-19. Produced via immunoSEQ multiplex PCR; TCRdb's table is partial and in-frame only. This sample yields around 51,000 clones, of which around 84% are seen a single time; roughly 4.5% belongs to the top ten. The source material was peripheral blood. The receptors stem from a man at least 80 years old with active COVID-19.

The chain is built from TRBV7-2 and TRBJ2-7; 9 bases agree with TRBD1. V lost 3 bases, J lost 2 bases, and 5 bases stayed unmatched. In germline, CDR1 is SGHTA, CDR2 FQGNSA. CDR3 length: 15 amino acids. CDR3 bases: TGTGCCAGCAGCTTCGGGACAGGGTCCCCCTACGAGCAGTACTTC. Protein sequence: CASSFGTGSPYEQYF.

In this sample, this clone turned up a few times. The chain couples TRBV4-3 to TRBJ2-3; 12 bases map to TRBD2. J was trimmed by 4 bases and V by 0 bases; bases with no gene match: 5. Germline V gene sequence: CDR1 LGHNA, CDR2 YSLEER. This CDR3 comprises 17 residues. The CDR3 region is CASSQELAGGSPDTQYF. The CDR3 region has the DNA TGCGCCAGCAGCCAAGAACTAGCGGGAGGTAGCCCAGATACGCAGTATTTT.

The rearrangement uses TRBV10-2 and TRBJ2-5; 10 nucleotides align to TRBD2. The V and J ends lost 4 bases and 5 bases, in that order; junction bases with no gene match: 7. The CDR3 length is 15 residues. Germline CDR1 reads WSHSY; CDR2 reads SAAADI. The CDR3 reads CASSVASGRLETQYF. The CDR3 bases are TGCGCCAGCAGTGTTGCTAGCGGGAGATTGGAGACCCAGTACTTC.

The chain carries TRBV4-3 and TRBJ1-4; D unclear. The CDR3 spans 17 residues. V was clipped by 1 base and J by 8 bases, with 20 bases between them. Germline V lookup: CDR1 LGHNA, CDR2 YSLEER. The CDR3 spells CASSQGGLESPREKLFF. Written as DNA, the CDR3 is TGCGCCAGCAGCCAAGGTGGTTTGGAGAGCCCTAGGGAAAAACTGTTTTTT.

This chain connects TRBV5-1 to TRBJ1-4; D remains unclear. This CDR3 comprises 15 residues. CDR1 is SGHRS and CDR2 is YFSETQ in the germline V gene. Trimming removed 5 bases at V and 3 bases at J, with 14 bases between. In DNA, the CDR3 is TGCGCCAGCAGGGAGGAGGGATATGCTAATGAAAAACTGTTTTTT. Translation: CASREEGYANEKLFF.